This record looks at one T cell receptor beta chain sequence and its context. The antigen is undetermined. The CDR3 has 17 residues. Germline V gene data show CDR1 as SEHNR and CDR2 as FQNEAQ (reference sequence). Trimming at V came to 6 bases and at J to 3 bases, leaving 8 bases not matched to a gene. The sample comes from a study of cytomegalovirus exposure and HLA in healthy donors. Study information: Unique TCR beta sequences numbering some 110 million came from about 179 million T cells in an earlier analysis.

Overall study findings and caveats: Testing in vitro showed three CMV-associated chains specific for CMV antigens.

With 60 Vbeta and 13 Jbeta primers, the PCR was carried out. Sequenced by immunoSEQ multiplex PCR; TCRdb stores in-frame clones only, minus some. The profile covers some 200,000 clones, with 70% to 85% appearing a single time and 2.7% taken by the ten largest. V gene TRBV7-9 combines with J gene TRBJ2-6; the match to TRBD1 covers 10 bases. This TCR came from a woman in her sixties in good health and CMV-seropositive. Sequencing was done on a sample of PBMCs. The CDR3 sequence is CASSRRQGANGANVLTF. As DNA, the CDR3 is TGTGCCAGCAGTCGCAGACAGGGGGCCAATGGGGCCAACGTCCTGACTTTC.